This T cell receptor (beta chain) was sequenced during a study of OX40 agonist ivuxolimab in advanced cancers. Study-level findings and limits: Blood T cells, both CD4+ and CD8+, expanded clonally by week 6 at 0.1 to 3.0 mg/kg. Partial responders dosed at 0.1-3.0 mg/kg displayed clonal expansion ranking among the lowest. Mean expanded clone counts were higher in CD8+ than CD4+ T cells.

This CDR3 contains 12 residues. Trimming took 4 bases from V and 13 from J, leaving 14 bases between them. Germline V lookup: CDR1 GTSNPN, CDR2 SVGIG (reference sequence). Note on this clone: Its antigen is as yet unknown.

TCRdb's copy holds only in-frame clones and misses some; the assay was immunoSEQ multiplex PCR. The data show tens of thousands of clones, 80% seen once. The clonotype comes from an adult with an advanced solid tumor such as melanoma, head and neck, liver or kidney cancer. This chain links TRBV30 with TRBJ1-6; weak D call: TRBD1 (5 bases). The input for sequencing was CD4+ or CD8+ T cells sorted from blood, taken in a trial of the OX40 agonist ivuxolimab. CDR3 in amino acids: CAWTSTGGPLHF. DNA for the CDR3: TGTGCCTGGACCTCAACCGGGGGGCCCCTCCACTTT. Supplemented by reference TRBV30 and TRBJ1-6, the full variable domain reads SQTIHQWPATLVQPVGSPLSLECTVEGTSNPNLYWYRQAAGRGLQLLFYSVGIGQISSEVPQNLSASRPQDRQFILSSKKLLLSDSGFYLCAWTSTGGPLHFGNGTRLTVT.